The clone carrying this T cell receptor beta chain has ten or more counts. Its target is unknown. Looked up from germline, CDR1 is SGHRS and CDR2 is YFSETQ. Trimming removed 3 bases from V and 6 bases from J; junction bases left unmatched: 3. This CDR3 contains 13 residues. Combining a sample-barcoded 5' primer with a J-beta primer mix, a second PCR ran for roughly 7 to 11 cycles. TCRdb re-called the 5' RACE reads with MiXCR, one entry per CDR3 protein. The sample consists of about 620,000 distinct CDR3 sequences, around 50% of them appearing once. Donors were healthy Caucasian individuals from Russia aged about 6 to 100. Extraction yielded at least 6 micrograms of total RNA per sample. The data belong to a study of blood T cells in healthy people across ages. Notes on the study in general: The long-lived group displayed more naive CD4+ cells, plus higher diversity, than the aged donors did.

The chain joins TRBV5-1 to TRBJ2-5; 9 positions match TRBD1. The receptor's source is a woman older than 75 in good health. Sample: blood. The CDR3 DNA reads as TGCGCCAGCAGCTACGGACAGGGGCAGACCCAGTACTTC. This encodes CASSYGQGQTQYF.